The clone carrying this T cell receptor beta chain has ten or more counts. Its antigen is not known. The data were obtained in a study of T cells in Graves' hyperthyroidism and ophthalmopathy. Points from the study as a whole: It was a median about seven months before onset that the model predicted ophthalmopathy.

Template material for amplifying TCR beta CDR3 regions consisted of RNA transcripts. HTBI primers drove first-round RT-PCR of the TCR CDR3. TCRdb processed the multiplex PCR reads anew with MiXCR; each CDR3 protein has one entry. The data show approximately 620,000 distinct CDR3 sequences, 16% seen once. The CDR3 spans 16 residues. Per the germline V gene, CDR1 is MNHEY and CDR2 is SMNVEV (reference sequence). V shed 4 bases, J shed 4 bases, and the junction held 9 bases outside the gene matches. The PBMCs were taken from around 9 ml of fresh peripheral blood. The material sequenced was blood. This clonotype was sampled from a woman between 35 and 50 years old with Graves' ophthalmopathy. V is TRBV27 and J is TRBJ1-5, with TRBD1 identical over 8 bases. This CDR3 is CASSSGQGLRNQPQHF. The CDR3, as DNA: TGTGCCAGCAGTTCCGGACAGGGTCTTCGGAATCAGCCCCAGCATTTT.